A selection of T cell receptor beta chains follows, all from one sample in a study of identical twins. TCRdb re-called the 5' RACE reads with MiXCR, one entry per CDR3 protein. Seen here are hundreds of thousands of distinct CDR3 sequences, about 7.1% observed once, and the top ten hold over 1.5%. The same specimen was also included in a second study, on yellow fever vaccine responses in identical twins.

Sequenced material: PBMCs. These receptors were collected from a woman younger than 30 in good health. The CDR3 runs from the conserved cysteine through the conserved F or W. A D gene is named only where the DNA matches it firmly. Some rows have no size entry. The others give once, few or many, or a class for an expanded clone.

clone size | J gene | V gene | D gene | CDR3 length | CDR3 protein | CDR3 DNA
- | TRBJ2-1 | TRBV20-1 | TRBD2 | 15 | CSGGGRNPPYNEQFF | TGCAGTGGGGGCGGGAGGAACCCCCCCTACAATGAGCAGTTCTTC
- | TRBJ2-2 | TRBV2 | TRBD2 | 15 | CASSEGEGVPGELFF | TGTGCCAGCAGTGAAGGGGAGGGAGTGCCCGGGGAGCTGTTTTTT
few | TRBJ2-7 | TRBV5-1 | - | 14 | CASSFDSTTYEQYF | TGCGCCAGCAGCTTTGACAGTACAACCTACGAGCAGTACTTC
- | TRBJ2-7 | TRBV5-5 | - | 13 | CASTKAGFYEQYF | TGTGCCAGCACAAAAGCGGGCTTCTACGAGCAGTACTTC
- | TRBJ2-5 | TRBV3-1 | - | 17 | CASSQGRGGNPQETQYF | TGTGCCAGCAGCCAGGGTCGGGGCGGAAATCCCCAAGAGACCCAGTACTTC
many | TRBJ2-5 | TRBV28 | TRBD1 | 17 | CASSLYLRGHLKETQYF | TGTGCCAGCAGTTTGTATTTGAGGGGGCACTTAAAAGAGACCCAGTACTTC
- | TRBJ2-7 | TRBV27 | - | 12 | CASSFAGREQYF | TGTGCCAGCAGTTTTGCGGGACGCGAGCAGTACTTC
- | TRBJ1-1 | TRBV20-1 | - | 14 | CSARVGAGNTEAFF | TGCAGTGCTAGAGTTGGGGCAGGGAACACTGAAGCTTTCTTT
few | TRBJ2-2 | TRBV28 | TRBD1 | 17 | CASSSHDRGLATGELFF | TGTGCCAGCAGTTCACACGACAGGGGACTGGCCACCGGGGAGCTGTTTTTT
many | TRBJ2-1 | TRBV12-3/TRBV12-4 | - | 15 | CASSFLVHGNNEQFF | TGTGCCAGCAGTTTTCTAGTCCATGGGAACAATGAGCAGTTCTTC
many | TRBJ2-1 | TRBV2 | - | 11 | CASGVVNEQFF | TGTGCCAGCGGGGTTGTCAATGAGCAGTTCTTC
- | TRBJ2-5 | TRBV7-2 | - | 15 | CASRSGQIEGETQYF | TGTGCCAGCAGATCCGGACAGATTGAGGGGGAGACCCAGTACTTC